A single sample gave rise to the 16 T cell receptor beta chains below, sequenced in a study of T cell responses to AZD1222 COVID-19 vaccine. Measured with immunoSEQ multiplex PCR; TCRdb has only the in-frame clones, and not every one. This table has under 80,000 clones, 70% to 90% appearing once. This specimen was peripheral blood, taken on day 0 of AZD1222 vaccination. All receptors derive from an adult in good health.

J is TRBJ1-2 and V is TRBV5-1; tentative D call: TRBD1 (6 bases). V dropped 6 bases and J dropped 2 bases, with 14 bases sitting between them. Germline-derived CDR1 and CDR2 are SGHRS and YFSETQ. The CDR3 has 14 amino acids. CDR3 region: CASTPLTGNYGYTF. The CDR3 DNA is TGCGCCAGCACCCCCCTAACAGGGAACTATGGCTACACCTTC.

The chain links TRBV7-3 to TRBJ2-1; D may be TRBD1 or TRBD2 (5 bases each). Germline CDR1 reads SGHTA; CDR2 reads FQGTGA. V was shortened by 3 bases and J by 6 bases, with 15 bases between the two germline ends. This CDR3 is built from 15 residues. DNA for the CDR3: TGTGCCAGCAGCTTGTGGGACGGTTCCGGCAATGAGCAGTTCTTC. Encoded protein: CASSLWDGSGNEQFF.

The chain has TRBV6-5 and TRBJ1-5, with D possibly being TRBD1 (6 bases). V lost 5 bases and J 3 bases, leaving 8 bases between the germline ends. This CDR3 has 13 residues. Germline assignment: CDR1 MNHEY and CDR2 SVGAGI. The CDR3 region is CASSNRDNQPQHF. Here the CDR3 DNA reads TGTGCCAGCAGTAACAGGGACAATCAGCCCCAGCATTTT.

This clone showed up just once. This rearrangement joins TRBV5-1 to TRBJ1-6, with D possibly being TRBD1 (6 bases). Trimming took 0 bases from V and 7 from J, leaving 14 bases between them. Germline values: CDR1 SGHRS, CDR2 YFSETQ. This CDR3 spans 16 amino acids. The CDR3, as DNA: TGCGCCAGCAGCTTGGAGGCGGGACAAGGGAATTCACCCCTCCACTTT. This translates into CASSLEAGQGNSPLHF.

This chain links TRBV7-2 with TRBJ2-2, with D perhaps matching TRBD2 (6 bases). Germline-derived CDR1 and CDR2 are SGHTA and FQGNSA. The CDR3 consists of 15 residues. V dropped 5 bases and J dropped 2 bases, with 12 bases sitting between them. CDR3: CASSTGTANTGELFF. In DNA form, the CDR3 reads TGTGCCAGCAGCACCGGGACTGCAAACACCGGGGAGCTGTTTTTT.

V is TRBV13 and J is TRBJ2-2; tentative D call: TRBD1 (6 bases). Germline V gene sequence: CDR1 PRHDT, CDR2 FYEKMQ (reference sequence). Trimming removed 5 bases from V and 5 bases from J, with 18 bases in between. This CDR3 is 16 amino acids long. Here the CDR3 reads CASSPRDTVGTGELFF. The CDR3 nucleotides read TGTGCCAGCAGCCCCCGGGACACGGTGGGGACCGGGGAGCTGTTTTTT.

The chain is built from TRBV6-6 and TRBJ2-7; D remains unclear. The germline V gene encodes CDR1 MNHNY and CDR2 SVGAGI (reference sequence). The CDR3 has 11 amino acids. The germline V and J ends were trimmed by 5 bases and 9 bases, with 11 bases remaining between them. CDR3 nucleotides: TGTGCCAGCAGTCCCCTTGGTGTGCAGTACTTC. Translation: CASSPLGVQYF.

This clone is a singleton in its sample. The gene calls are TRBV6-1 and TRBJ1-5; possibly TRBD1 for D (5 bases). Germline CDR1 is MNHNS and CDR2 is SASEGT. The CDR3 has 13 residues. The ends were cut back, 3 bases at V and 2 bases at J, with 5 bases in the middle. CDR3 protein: CASSDRGNQPQHF. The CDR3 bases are TGTGCCAGCAGTGACAGGGGCAATCAGCCCCAGCATTTT.

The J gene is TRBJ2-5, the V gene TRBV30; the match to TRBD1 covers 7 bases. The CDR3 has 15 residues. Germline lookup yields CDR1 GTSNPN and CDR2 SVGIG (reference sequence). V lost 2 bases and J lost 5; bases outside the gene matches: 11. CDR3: CAWSPGTELLETQYF. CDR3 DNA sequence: TGTGCCTGGAGTCCCGGGACAGAGCTCCTGGAGACCCAGTACTTC.

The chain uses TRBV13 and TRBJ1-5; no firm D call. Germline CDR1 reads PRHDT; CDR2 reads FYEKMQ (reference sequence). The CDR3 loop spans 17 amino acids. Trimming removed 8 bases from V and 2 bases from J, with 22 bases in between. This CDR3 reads CASGETLRGRGNQPQHF. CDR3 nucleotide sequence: TGTGCCAGCGGGGAAACCTTACGGGGTCGGGGCAATCAGCCCCAGCATTTT.

CDR3: CATSRDIASYEQYF. The CDR3 DNA is TGTGCCACCAGCAGAGATATTGCCAGCTACGAGCAGTACTTC. V and J are TRBV15 and TRBJ2-7, with unresolved D. CDR1 LNHNV and CDR2 YYDKDF come from the germline V gene (reference sequence). V lost 0 bases and J 3 bases, leaving 9 bases between the germline ends. The CDR3 is 14 amino acids.

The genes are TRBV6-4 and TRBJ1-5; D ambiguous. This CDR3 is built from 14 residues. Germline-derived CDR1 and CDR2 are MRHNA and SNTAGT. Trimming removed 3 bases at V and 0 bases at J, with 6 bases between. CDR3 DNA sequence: TGTGCCAGCAGTGAAGAGGGTAGCAATCAGCCCCAGCATTTT. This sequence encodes CASSEEGSNQPQHF.

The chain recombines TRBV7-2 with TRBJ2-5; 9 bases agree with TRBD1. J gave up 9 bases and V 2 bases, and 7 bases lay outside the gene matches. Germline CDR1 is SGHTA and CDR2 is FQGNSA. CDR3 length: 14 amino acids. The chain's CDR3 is CASSLRDRVVSQYF. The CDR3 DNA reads TGTGCCAGCAGCTTAAGGGACAGGGTAGTATCCCAGTACTTC. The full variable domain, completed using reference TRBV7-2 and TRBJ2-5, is GAGVSQSPSNKVTEKGKDVELRCDPISGHTALYWYRQSLGQGLEFLIYFQGNSAPDKSGLPSDRFSAERTGGSVSTLTIQRTQQEDSAVYLCASSLRDRVVSQYFGPGTRLLVL.

The CDR3 loop reads CASSPRTGGQPQHF. The CDR3 coding sequence is TGTGCCAGCAGCCCGCGGACAGGGGGGCAGCCCCAGCATTTT. V and J are TRBV7-9 and TRBJ1-5; TRBD1 agrees at 10 bases. This CDR3 has 14 amino acids. J lost 7 bases, V lost 5 bases, and 5 bases had no gene match. CDR1 is SEHNR, CDR2 FQNEAQ, per germline (reference sequence).

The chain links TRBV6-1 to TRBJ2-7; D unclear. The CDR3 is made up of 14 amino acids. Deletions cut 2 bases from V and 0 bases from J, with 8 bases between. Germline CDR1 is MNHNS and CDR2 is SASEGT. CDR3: CASSEIGNSYEQYF. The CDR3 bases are TGTGCCAGCAGTGAAATTGGCAACTCCTACGAGCAGTACTTC.

CDR3 bases: TGTGCCAGCTCACCAAGCCAGGAGAACATGAACACTGAAGCTTTCTTT. This translates into CASSPSQENMNTEAFF. This rearrangement joins TRBV18 to TRBJ1-1; unclear D gene. The CDR3 spans 16 residues. The V gene's germline CDR1 is KGHSH and CDR2 LQKENI. Deletions cut 2 bases from V and 0 bases from J, with 13 bases between.